This TCR beta chain was recovered during a study of T cells in localized non-small cell lung cancer. Study findings and constraints: Clonality peaked in uninvolved adjacent lung rather than tumor.

Of note for this clone: Antigen unknown.

V lost 6 bases, J lost 5 bases, and 7 bases stayed unmatched. Germline V gene sequence: CDR1 LNHDA, CDR2 SQIVND (reference sequence). The CDR3 sequence is 14 residues long. Clones were read by immunoSEQ multiplex PCR, and TCRdb kept only the in-frame ones, dropping some. The sample carries about 14,000 clones, approximately 85% recorded once. Sequencing used peripheral blood, obtained before any cancer treatment. J is TRBJ1-5 and V is TRBV19, with 7 nucleotides matching TRBD1. This TCR was recovered from a woman aged 35-75 years with stage I lung adenocarcinoma. CDR3 bases: TGTGCCAGTAGAGGGACAGTCCTCTATCAGCCCCAGCATTTT. Translation gives CASRGTVLYQPQHF.